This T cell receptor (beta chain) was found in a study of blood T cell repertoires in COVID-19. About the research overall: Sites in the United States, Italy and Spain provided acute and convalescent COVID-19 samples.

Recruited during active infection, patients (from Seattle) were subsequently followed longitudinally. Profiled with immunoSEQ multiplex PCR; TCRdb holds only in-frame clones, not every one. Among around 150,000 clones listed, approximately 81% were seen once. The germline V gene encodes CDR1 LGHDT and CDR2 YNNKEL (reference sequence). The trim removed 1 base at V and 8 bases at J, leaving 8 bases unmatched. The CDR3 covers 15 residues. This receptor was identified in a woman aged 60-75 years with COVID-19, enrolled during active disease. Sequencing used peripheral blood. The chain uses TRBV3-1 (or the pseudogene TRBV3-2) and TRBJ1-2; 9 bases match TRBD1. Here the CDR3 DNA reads TGTGCCAGCAGCCAAGGACAGGGGGGCCCCCAGGGCTACACCTTC. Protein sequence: CASSQGQGGPQGYTF.